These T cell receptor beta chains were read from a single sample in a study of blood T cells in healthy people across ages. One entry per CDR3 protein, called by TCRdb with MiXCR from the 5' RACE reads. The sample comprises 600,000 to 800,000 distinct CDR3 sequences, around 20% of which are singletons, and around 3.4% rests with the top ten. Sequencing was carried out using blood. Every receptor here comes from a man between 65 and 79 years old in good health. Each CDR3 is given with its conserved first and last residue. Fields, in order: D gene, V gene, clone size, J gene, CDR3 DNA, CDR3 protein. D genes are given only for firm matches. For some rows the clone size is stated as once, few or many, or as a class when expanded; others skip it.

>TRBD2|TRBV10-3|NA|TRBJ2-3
TGTGCCATCAGAGAGCGGGAGGGCCGAGGCACAGATACGCAGTATTTT
CAIREREGRGTDTQYF
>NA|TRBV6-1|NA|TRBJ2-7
TGTGCCAGCAGTGACGACCGAGGTTACGAGCAGCACTTC
CASSDDRGYEQHF
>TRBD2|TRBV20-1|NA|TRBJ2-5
TGCAGTCCACAAGGCGCTAGCGGGAGGGCGGTGGAGACCCTGTACTTC
CSPQGASGRAVETLYF
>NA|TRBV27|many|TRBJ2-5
TGTGCCAGCCGCTTGGTTGGTATAGAGACCCAGTACTTC
CASRLVGIETQYF
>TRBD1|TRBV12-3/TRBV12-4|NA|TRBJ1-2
TGTGCCAGCAGTTCACTACAGGGGACGGGTGGCTACACCTTC
CASSSLQGTGGYTF
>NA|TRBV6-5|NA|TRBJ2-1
TGTGCCAGCAGTAGGGACTGGCAGGACAATGAGCAGTTCTTC
CASSRDWQDNEQFF
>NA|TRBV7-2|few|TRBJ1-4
TGTGCCAGCAGCAGGGACACGGATTTGTTTTTT
CASSRDTDLFF
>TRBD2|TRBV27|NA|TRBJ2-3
TGTGCCAGCAGTACACCCGAGACTAGCAGCACAGATACGCAGTATTTT
CASSTPETSSTDTQYF
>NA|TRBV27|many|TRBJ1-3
TGTGCCAGCAGTTTAAGTGGGAGCTCTGGAAACACCATATATTTT
CASSLSGSSGNTIYF
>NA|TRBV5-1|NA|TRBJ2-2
TGCGCCAGCAGCTTGGATCGGAGTCGCACCGGGGAGCTGTTTTTT
CASSLDRSRTGELFF
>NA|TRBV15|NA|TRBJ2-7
TGTGCCACCAGCAGAGATCGGCACTACGAGCAGTACTTC
CATSRDRHYEQYF
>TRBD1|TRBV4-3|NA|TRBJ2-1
TGCGCCAGCAGCCAAGACCGTGGGACAGGGGGTATCAATGAGCAGTTCTTC
CASSQDRGTGGINEQFF
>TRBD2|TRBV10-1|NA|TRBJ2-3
TGCGCCAGCAGTGAGGGGACTAGCGGGTCTAGCACAGATACGCAGTATTTT
CASSEGTSGSSTDTQYF
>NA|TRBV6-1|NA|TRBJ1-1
TGTGCCAGCAGTACTGGACGTAGAGAAGCTTTCTTT
CASSTGRREAFF
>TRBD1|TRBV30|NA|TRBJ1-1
TGTGCCTGGAAGCAGGGGGCGGGCACTGAAGCTTTCTTT
CAWKQGAGTEAFF
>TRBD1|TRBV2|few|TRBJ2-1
TGTGCCAGCAGGAGCCGGGACAGCTCCTACAATGAGCAGTTCTTC
CASRSRDSSYNEQFF